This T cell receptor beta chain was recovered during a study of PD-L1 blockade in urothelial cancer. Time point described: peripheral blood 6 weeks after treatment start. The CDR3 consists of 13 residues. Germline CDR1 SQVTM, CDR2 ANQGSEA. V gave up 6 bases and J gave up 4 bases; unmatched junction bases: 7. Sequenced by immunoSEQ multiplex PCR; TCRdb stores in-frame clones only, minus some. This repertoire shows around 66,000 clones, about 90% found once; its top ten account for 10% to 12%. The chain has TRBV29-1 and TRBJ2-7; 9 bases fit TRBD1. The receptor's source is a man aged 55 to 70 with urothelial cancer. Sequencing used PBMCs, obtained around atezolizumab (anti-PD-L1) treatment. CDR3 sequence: CSVGQGWRYEQYF. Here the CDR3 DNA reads TGCAGCGTGGGACAGGGTTGGAGGTACGAGCAGTACTTC.